The 9 T cell receptor beta chains below were found in one sample sequenced in a study of blood T cell repertoires in COVID-19. Sequencing used immunoSEQ multiplex PCR; TCRdb keeps in-frame clones, though not all of them. The table includes some 320,000 clones, more than 70% detected once. The sequenced sample consisted of peripheral blood. The receptors stem from a woman between 45 and 60 years old who had recovered from COVID-19.

A single count supports this clone. The chain links TRBV10-3 to TRBJ2-7, with TRBD2 as a possible D gene (5 bases). The germline gives CDR1 ENHRY, CDR2 SYGVKD. This CDR3 is 13 amino acids long. The V gene lost 6 bases and the J gene lost 2 bases, with 11 bases spanning the gap. CDR3 protein: CAISPAGTYEQYF. In DNA form, the CDR3 reads TGTGCCATCAGCCCTGCCGGGACCTACGAGCAGTACTTC.

The V and J genes are TRBV4-3 and TRBJ2-1; possibly TRBD2 for D (5 bases). V was shortened by 0 bases and J by 5 bases, with 8 bases between the two germline ends. Germline lookup yields CDR1 LGHNA and CDR2 YSLEER. This CDR3 region has 14 residues. This chain's CDR3 is CASSQDLANNEQFF. CDR3 coding DNA: TGCGCCAGCAGCCAAGATCTAGCCAACAATGAGCAGTTCTTC.

This clone was picked up one time. The chain couples TRBV12-3 or TRBV12-4 to TRBJ1-5; no clear D. V was clipped by 9 bases and J by 11 bases, with 20 bases between them. CDR3 length equals 13 residues. This chain's CDR3 is CASCSGPPMSQHF. CDR3 coding DNA: TGTGCCAGTTGCAGCGGGCCCCCCATGTCCCAGCATTTT.

This rearrangement joins TRBV3-1 (or the pseudogene TRBV3-2) to TRBJ2-5, with 8 bases aligning to TRBD2. V shed 0 bases and J 5 bases; nucleotides not matched to a gene: 5. Germline loops: CDR1 LGHDT, CDR2 YNNKEL (reference sequence). The CDR3 has 15 amino acids. The CDR3 region is CASSQDFSGGETQYF. The CDR3 DNA reads as TGTGCCAGCAGCCAAGATTTCAGCGGGGGCGAGACCCAGTACTTC.

The CDR3 here is CASSQGARRGEQYF. Written as DNA, the CDR3 is TGCGCCAGCAGCCAAGGGGCCCGCCGGGGCGAGCAGTACTTC. The V gene is TRBV4-3, the J gene TRBJ2-7; D is perhaps TRBD2 (5 bases). The germline gives CDR1 LGHNA, CDR2 YSLEER. Trimming pared 1 base from V and 6 bases from J, leaving 13 bases between. This CDR3 spans 14 amino acids.

The chain recombines TRBV10-1 with TRBJ2-3; D is perhaps TRBD1 (5 bases). Deletions cut 6 bases from V and 2 bases from J, with 18 bases between. The CDR3 contains 16 residues. Germline loops: CDR1 WNHNN, CDR2 SYGVQD (reference sequence). CDR3 coding DNA: TGCGCCAGCAGCGGAAATTGGGGCGAAATCACAGATACGCAGTATTTT. It specifies CASSGNWGEITDTQYF.

V is TRBV7-9 and J is TRBJ2-5, with a weak D call TRBD2 (5 bases). Per germline, CDR1 SEHNR and CDR2 FQNEAQ (reference sequence). The CDR3 sequence is 15 residues long. Trimming removed 5 bases from V and 2 bases from J, with 15 bases in between. CDR3 loop: CASSVYGNVQETQYF. The CDR3 region has the DNA TGTGCCAGCAGCGTATACGGGAACGTTCAAGAGACCCAGTACTTC.

This chain connects TRBV11-2 to TRBJ2-1; D may be TRBD2 (6 bases). Germline CDR1 SGHAT, CDR2 FQNNGV. The CDR3 is 16 residues long. The germline V and J ends were trimmed by 4 bases and 4 bases, with 17 bases remaining between them. Here the CDR3 reads CASSSLGRNSYNEQFF. The CDR3 DNA sequence: TGTGCCAGCAGCTCCCTTGGGAGGAACTCATACAATGAGCAGTTCTTC.

This clone was recorded only once. The chain couples TRBV13 to TRBJ1-1; no definite D call. The CDR3 loop spans 15 amino acids. Trimming removed 2 bases at V and 3 bases at J, with 13 bases between. CDR1 and CDR2 (germline): PRHDT, FYEKMQ (reference sequence). Here the CDR3 DNA reads TGTGCCAGCAGCTTACGTGGAGAGTATTACACTGAAGCTTTCTTT. It yields the protein CASSLRGEYYTEAFF.